This T cell receptor (beta chain) was found in a study of T cells in Graves' hyperthyroidism and ophthalmopathy. No progression to ophthalmopathy during 18 months of follow-up defined stable disease. Source material for PBMCs was more than 7.5 ml fresh peripheral blood. This CDR3 spans 16 amino acids. Unmatched junction bases numbered 12, after V lost 6 bases and J lost 2 bases. Germline CDR1 reads MNHNS; CDR2 reads SASEGT. TCR beta CDR3 sequences were amplified from RNA transcripts. Using the HTBI primer set, a first-round RT-PCR was run on the TCR CDR3. TCRdb re-analysed the multiplex PCR reads in MiXCR, keeping a single row per CDR3 protein. The table lists some 620,000 distinct CDR3 sequences, around 15% of them singletons, with approximately 3.8% in the top ten.

The source material was blood. This TCR was recovered from a woman between 25 and 40 years old with Graves' hyperthyroidism. The V and J genes are TRBV6-1 and TRBJ1-2, with TRBD1 matching over 7 bases. This chain's CDR3 is CASSPLGRGWNYGYTF. The CDR3 DNA is TGTGCCAGCAGCCCCTTAGGCAGGGGGTGGAACTATGGCTACACCTTC.